A single sample is the source of the 10 T cell receptor beta chains below, sequenced in a study of blood T cell repertoires in COVID-19. Here immunoSEQ multiplex PCR was the method, and the copy in TCRdb shows in-frame clones only, minus some. This sample carries about 120,000 clones, about 90% of them seen once, and the ten largest clones take approximately 4.3%. The sequenced sample consisted of peripheral blood. The receptors come from a woman aged 45-65 years with acute or convalescent COVID-19.

The chain couples TRBV7-2 to TRBJ2-3; D is perhaps TRBD1 (7 bases). Germline lookup yields CDR1 SGHTA and CDR2 FQGNSA. The length of the CDR3 is 14 residues. V was clipped by 3 bases and J by 5 bases, with 12 bases between them. CDR3 DNA: TGTGCCAGCAGCTTTTATCAGGGGGGAGATACGCAGTATTTT. Protein product: CASSFYQGGDTQYF.

V and J are TRBV6-2 or TRBV6-3 and TRBJ2-7, with D perhaps matching TRBD1 (5 bases). Trimming shortened V by 0 bases and J by 4 bases, and 16 bases separated the two germline ends. There are 16 residues in the CDR3. In germline, CDR1 is MNHEY, CDR2 SVGEGT. The CDR3 region has the DNA TGTGCCAGCAGTTACTCCGAAGCCAGGGCTAGGTACGAGCAGTACTTC. It specifies CASSYSEARARYEQYF.

This chain connects TRBV7-9 to TRBJ1-5; 7 bases match TRBD1. The trim removed 4 bases at V and 6 bases at J, leaving 6 bases unmatched. This CDR3 is 14 amino acids long. Germline loops: CDR1 SEHNR, CDR2 FQNEAQ (reference sequence). The CDR3 DNA reads TGTGCCAGCAGCTCGGAAGGGGGCCTTCAGCCCCAGCATTTT. Amino acids: CASSSEGGLQPQHF.

This sequence joins TRBV12-3 or TRBV12-4 and TRBJ1-1; a possible D gene is TRBD1 (5 bases). The CDR3 has 13 amino acids. V shed 6 bases and J shed 0 bases, with 8 bases lying between them. CDR3 nucleotide sequence: TGTGCCAGCAGACAGGTGCTGAACACTGAAGCTTTCTTT. It translates to CASRQVLNTEAFF.

The chain recombines TRBV13 with TRBJ2-3; 7 bases map to TRBD2. V trimming: 4 bases; J trimming: 5 bases; junction bases outside the gene matches: 0. The germline V gene encodes CDR1 PRHDT and CDR2 FYEKMQ (reference sequence). This CDR3 comprises 12 residues. Here the CDR3 DNA reads TGTGCCAGCAGCTCGGGGGGAGATACGCAGTATTTT. Its translation is CASSSGGDTQYF.

The chain recombines TRBV11-2 with TRBJ1-5; 9 bases agree with TRBD1. V gave up 1 base and J gave up 4 bases; unmatched junction bases: 5. The germline V gene encodes CDR1 SGHAT and CDR2 FQNNGV. CDR3 size: 16 residues. CDR3 region: CASSLGDRAGNQPQHF. The CDR3 DNA follows: TGTGCCAGCAGCTTAGGGGACAGGGCGGGAAATCAGCCCCAGCATTTT.

J is TRBJ2-4 and V is TRBV12-3 or TRBV12-4; D might be TRBD1 (5 bases). V was shortened by 3 bases and J by 8 bases, with 8 bases between the two germline ends. The CDR3 runs 12 residues. CDR3 in amino acids: CASSLGQYIQYF. DNA for the CDR3: TGTGCCAGCAGTTTGGGGCAGTACATTCAGTACTTC.

This chain joins TRBV19 and TRBJ2-7; 7 positions agree with TRBD1. Germline-derived CDR1 and CDR2 are LNHDA and SQIVND (reference sequence). The V and J ends lost 4 bases and 2 bases, in that order; junction bases with no gene match: 2. The CDR3 contains 13 residues. The CDR3 DNA follows: TGTGCCAGTAGTACCCAGGGGGCCTACGAGCAGTACTTC. Translated, it gives CASSTQGAYEQYF.

The chain has TRBV28 and TRBJ1-2, with D unclear. The CDR3 has 14 amino acids. Trimming removed 2 bases from V and 1 base from J, with 8 bases in between. Germline-derived CDR1 and CDR2 are MDHEN and SYDVKM. CDR3 bases: TGTGCCAGCAGTTTACTTGCACATAACTATGGCTACACCTTC. As protein: CASSLLAHNYGYTF.

The CDR3 DNA follows: TGCGCCAGCAGCTTGGCAAGGACAGGGTACGAGCAGTACTTC. Its protein product is CASSLARTGYEQYF. This chain joins TRBV5-1 and TRBJ2-7, with 8 nucleotides matching TRBD1. Trimming removed 0 bases from V and 4 bases from J; junction bases left unmatched: 3. The length of the CDR3 is 14 residues. The germline V gene encodes CDR1 SGHRS and CDR2 YFSETQ.